One and the same sample provided the 21 T cell receptor beta chains below, sequenced in a study of blood T cell repertoires in COVID-19. Some clones are missing from TCRdb's copy, which holds only in-frame ones; the method was immunoSEQ multiplex PCR. This sample carries tens of thousands of clones, about nine tenths of them seen once, and the ten largest clones take approximately 4.8%. The sample consisted of peripheral blood. Every receptor here comes from a human donor in a cohort sampled during active COVID-19.

CDR3 protein: CASSWNSGMETQYF. The CDR3 region has the DNA TGCGCCAGCAGCTGGAACAGCGGGATGGAGACCCAGTACTTC. This chain connects TRBV5-1 to TRBJ2-5; TRBD2 agrees at 7 bases. CDR3 size: 14 residues. The J segment lost 5 bases and the V segment lost 3 bases, leaving 7 bases of the junction unmatched. From germline, CDR1 is SGHRS and CDR2 YFSETQ. The full variable domain, completed using reference TRBV5-1 and TRBJ2-5, is KAGVTQTPRYLIKTRGQQVTLSCSPISGHRSVSWYQQTPGQGLQFLFEYFSETQRNKGNFPGRFSGRQFSNSRSEMNVSTLELGDSALYLCASSWNSGMETQYFGPGTRLLVL.

This rearrangement joins TRBV30 to TRBJ2-4, with 7 bases lining up with TRBD1. This CDR3 has 14 amino acids. The germline V gene encodes CDR1 GTSNPN and CDR2 SVGIG (reference sequence). V shed 0 bases and J 1 base; nucleotides not matched to a gene: 0. The CDR3 region has the DNA TGTGCCTGGAGTGTACAGGGGGCCAAAAACATTCAGTACTTC. Translating it yields CAWSVQGAKNIQYF.

The chain uses TRBV5-4 and TRBJ2-2, with 10 bases lining up with TRBD2. V was clipped by 2 bases and J by 4 bases; unmatched bases: 8. CDR3 length equals 17 residues. Germline CDR1 reads SGHNT; CDR2 reads YYREEE (reference sequence). In DNA form, the CDR3 reads TGTGCCAGCAGCTTCGAAGCGGGGGGGCGGATCACCGGGGAGCTGTTTTTT. Translation gives CASSFEAGGRITGELFF.

The CDR3 DNA reads as TGTGCCAGCAGTCAGGGGGCGCAAGAAAAACTGTTTTTT. This encodes CASSQGAQEKLFF. This chain links TRBV28 with TRBJ1-4; 8 nucleotides align to TRBD1. Germline trimming cut 5 bases from V and 8 bases from J; bases unmatched to any gene: 4. The germline gives CDR1 MDHEN, CDR2 SYDVKM. CDR3 length: 13 residues.

V gene TRBV7-2 combines with J gene TRBJ2-5, with a possible D match to TRBD1 (7 bases). V was clipped by 3 bases and J by 2 bases, with 10 bases between them. CDR3 length: 14 residues. Germline CDR1 is SGHTA and CDR2 is FQGNSA. The CDR3 bases are TGTGCCAGCAGCTTGGAGGGGGCACAAGAGACCCAGTACTTC. It specifies CASSLEGAQETQYF.

The chain joins TRBV5-1 to TRBJ2-3; weak D call: TRBD2 (6 bases). This CDR3 contains 16 residues. Germline values: CDR1 SGHRS, CDR2 YFSETQ. Trimming took 4 bases from V and 2 from J, leaving 17 bases between them. The CDR3 is CASSLPLAENTDTQYF. In DNA, the CDR3 is TGCGCCAGCAGCCTACCACTAGCCGAGAACACAGATACGCAGTATTTT.

V is TRBV30 and J is TRBJ1-4, with TRBD1 matching 9 bases. CDR3 size: 14 residues. V gave up 1 base and J gave up 8 bases; unmatched junction bases: 5. Per the germline V gene, CDR1 is GTSNPN and CDR2 is SVGIG (reference sequence). CDR3 sequence: CAWSGGQGREKLFF. Here the CDR3 DNA reads TGTGCCTGGAGTGGCGGACAGGGGAGGGAAAAACTGTTTTTT.

The chain joins TRBV11-2 to TRBJ1-1, with a tentative D call TRBD1 (5 bases). Per germline, CDR1 SGHAT and CDR2 FQNNGV. This CDR3 spans 14 amino acids. V lost 1 base and J lost 4, with 10 bases in between. The CDR3 reads CASSLGQGSTEAFF. The CDR3 DNA reads as TGTGCCAGCAGCTTAGGGCAGGGAAGCACTGAAGCTTTCTTT.

The chain carries TRBV6-1 and TRBJ2-5; TRBD2 agrees at 9 bases. With V trimmed by 2 bases and J by 5 bases, 6 bases remained unmatched. Germline loops: CDR1 MNHNS, CDR2 SASEGT. This CDR3 spans 15 amino acids. The CDR3 is CASSETLAGQETQYF. The CDR3 region has the DNA TGTGCCAGCAGTGAAACCCTAGCGGGGCAGGAGACCCAGTACTTC.

The table lists this clone with a count of one. The gene calls are TRBV9 and TRBJ2-1, with 10 nucleotides matching TRBD1. Per the germline V gene, CDR1 is SGDLS and CDR2 is YYNGEE. This CDR3 has 15 amino acids. V was clipped by 0 bases and J by 5 bases; unmatched bases: 2. The CDR3 protein is CASSVGGTGDNEQFF. In DNA, the CDR3 is TGTGCCAGCAGCGTAGGTGGGACAGGGGACAATGAGCAGTTCTTC.

The chain combines TRBV3-1 (or the pseudogene TRBV3-2) with TRBJ1-3; a weak D match, TRBD1 (6 bases). The CDR3 contains 13 residues. The V gene's germline CDR1 is LGHDT and CDR2 YNNKEL (reference sequence). Trimming cost V 0 bases and J 11 bases, with 11 bases left between them. Here the CDR3 reads CASSQDEGGPIYF. The CDR3 DNA reads TGTGCCAGCAGCCAAGATGAAGGGGGACCCATATATTTT.

This clone was detected only once. This chain joins TRBV9 and TRBJ2-2, with 9 bases fitting TRBD1. There are 17 residues in the CDR3. CDR1 and CDR2 (germline): SGDLS, YYNGEE. Trimming cost V 3 bases and J 5 bases; bases outside gene matches: 11. The CDR3 DNA follows: TGTGCCAGCAGCGCCGAACAGGGGGCCTCGATGACCGGGGAGCTGTTTTTT. Translation: CASSAEQGASMTGELFF.

The table lists this clone with a few counts. V usage is TRBV18 and J usage is TRBJ2-2, with D unresolved. Trimming took off 0 bases at V and 6 bases at J, with 11 bases between the two ends. In germline, CDR1 is KGHSH, CDR2 LQKENI. The CDR3 sequence is 15 residues long. CDR3 loop: CASSPPRSSSGELFF. CDR3 nucleotide sequence: TGTGCCAGCTCACCACCGCGTAGTTCCTCCGGGGAGCTGTTTTTT.

The rearrangement links TRBV19 to TRBJ2-6; TRBD2 might be the D (5 bases). Trimming pared 7 bases from V and 0 bases from J, leaving 16 bases between. From germline, CDR1 is LNHDA and CDR2 SQIVND (reference sequence). This CDR3 is 17 amino acids long. This CDR3 reads CASIQNLTSSGANVLTF. CDR3 DNA sequence: TGTGCCAGTATTCAAAACCTCACTAGCTCTGGGGCCAACGTCCTGACTTTC.

This clone has a single count. This chain connects TRBV11-2 to TRBJ2-7; maybe TRBD1 (5 bases). V lost 5 bases and J lost 3, with 11 bases in between. Germline CDR1 and CDR2: SGHAT and FQNNGV. This CDR3 spans 13 amino acids. The CDR3 loop is CASSVTGFYEQYF. The CDR3 DNA is TGTGCCAGCAGCGTTACAGGATTCTACGAGCAGTACTTC.

This chain connects TRBV15 to TRBJ2-7; 7 positions agree with TRBD1. This CDR3 is 14 amino acids long. Trimming removed 3 bases from V and 0 bases from J; junction bases left unmatched: 2. Germline V gene data show CDR1 as LNHNV and CDR2 as YYDKDF (reference sequence). For the CDR3, the DNA is TGTGCCACCAGCAGTAGGACAGGCTCCTACGAGCAGTACTTC. Residues: CATSSRTGSYEQYF.

This chain joins TRBV5-1 and TRBJ2-5, with a possible D match to TRBD1 (7 bases). The CDR3 runs to 15 residues. Looked up from germline, CDR1 is SGHRS and CDR2 is YFSETQ. The V end lost 0 bases, the J end lost 5 bases, and 14 bases lay between the germline ends. Written as DNA, the CDR3 is TGCGCCAGCAGCTTGGCGGGCGCAGGGGGGGAGACCCAGTACTTC. As protein: CASSLAGAGGETQYF.

V usage is TRBV11-3 and J usage is TRBJ2-5; 7 nucleotides line up with TRBD1. The CDR3 consists of 15 residues. The V and J ends lost 5 bases and 5 bases, in that order; junction bases with no gene match: 11. Germline CDR1 SGHNT, CDR2 YENEEA. CDR3 DNA: TGTGCCAGCAGCGCAAGACAGGGAAGAGGGGAGACCCAGTACTTC. It yields the protein CASSARQGRGETQYF.

The rearrangement links TRBV12-3 or TRBV12-4 to TRBJ2-5; weak D call: TRBD2 (5 bases). Trimming stripped 6 bases from V and 7 bases from J, with 12 bases between. This CDR3 comprises 12 residues. As DNA, the CDR3 is TGTGCCAGCAGAACTAGTAATCCGACCCAGTACTTC. It yields the protein CASRTSNPTQYF.

The CDR3 loop reads CASSRENHRADTQYF. DNA for the CDR3: TGCGCCAGCAGCCGAGAGAACCACAGGGCAGATACGCAGTATTTT. The chain carries TRBV5-1 and TRBJ2-3, with D possibly matching TRBD1 (6 bases). The ends were cut back, 4 bases at V and 4 bases at J, with 16 bases in the middle. The germline gives CDR1 SGHRS, CDR2 YFSETQ. The CDR3 loop spans 15 amino acids.

The rearrangement joins TRBV5-6 to TRBJ2-3, with TRBD2 as a possible D gene (6 bases). The CDR3 spans 18 residues. CDR1 and CDR2 (germline): SGHDT, YYEEEE. V was pared by 5 bases and J by 2 bases, with 24 bases between. CDR3 protein: CASRPPGRGTGNTDTQYF. The CDR3 bases are TGTGCCAGCAGGCCGCCCGGGCGGGGAACGGGGAACACAGATACGCAGTATTTT.